One and the same sample provided the 20 T cell receptor beta chains below, sequenced in a study of T cells in Graves' hyperthyroidism and ophthalmopathy. The CDR3 regions of TCR beta were amplified from RNA transcripts. The primer set for the first-round RT-PCR of the TCR CDR3 was HTBI. TCRdb itself ran the multiplex PCR reads through MiXCR, one entry per CDR3 protein. This sample has 350,000 to 400,000 distinct CDR3 sequences, with roughly 19% found just once. The specimen was blood. These receptors were obtained from a woman under 30 with Graves' hyperthyroidism.

The V gene is TRBV7-9, the J gene TRBJ2-5, with D possibly TRBD2 on 5 matching bases. The germline V gene encodes CDR1 SEHNR and CDR2 FQNEAQ (reference sequence). This CDR3 has 15 amino acids. The V end lost 4 bases, the J end lost 2 bases, and 14 bases lay between the germline ends. The CDR3: CASSSLRAVQETQYF. The CDR3 DNA follows: TGTGCCAGCAGCTCCCTGAGGGCGGTGCAAGAGACCCAGTACTTC.

This clonotype was counted many times. The chain employs TRBV27 and TRBJ2-7, with 9 positions matching TRBD2. Germline values: CDR1 MNHEY, CDR2 SMNVEV (reference sequence). The V and J ends lost 6 bases and 4 bases, in that order; junction bases with no gene match: 10. The CDR3 totals 15 residues. The CDR3 coding sequence is TGTGCCAGCAGACGAGAAGCGGGGGGATCTTACGAGCAGTACTTC. As protein: CASRREAGGSYEQYF.

The sample holds many counts of this clonotype. The chain joins TRBV10-3 to TRBJ2-6, with 11 positions matching TRBD1. The trim removed 6 bases at V and 10 bases at J, leaving 8 bases unmatched. From germline, CDR1 is ENHRY and CDR2 SYGVKD. The CDR3 has 15 residues. CDR3 protein: CAISPGTGGFNVLTF. The CDR3 coding sequence is TGTGCCATCAGCCCCGGGACAGGGGGATTTAACGTCCTGACTTTC.

This clonotype was seen ten or more times. This chain links TRBV6-1 with TRBJ1-1; D gene ambiguous. The CDR3 contains 15 residues. The ends were cut back, 6 bases at V and 2 bases at J, with 16 bases in the middle. CDR1 MNHNS and CDR2 SASEGT come from the germline V gene. The CDR3 bases are TGTGCCAGCAGACGCCCTACCCGGAGTAACACTGAAGCTTTCTTT. It yields the protein CASRRPTRSNTEAFF.

This clonotype has at least ten counts. The chain employs TRBV6-2 or TRBV6-3 and TRBJ1-1; no definite D call. The length of the CDR3 is 17 residues. CDR1 and CDR2 (germline): MNHEY, SVGEGT. The V end was cut by 2 bases, the J end by 0 bases, with 16 bases between. CDR3 nucleotide sequence: TGTGCCAGCAGTTACGGGTGGGTAACTCTCATGAACACTGAAGCTTTCTTT. Its translation is CASSYGWVTLMNTEAFF.

This clonotype was seen repeatedly, ten times or more. The V call is TRBV5-1, the J call TRBJ1-1, with D perhaps TRBD1 (5 bases). CDR1 is SGHRS and CDR2 is YFSETQ in the germline V gene. V was pared by 0 bases and J by 6 bases, with 18 bases between. The CDR3 runs 16 residues. In nucleotides, the CDR3 is TGCGCCAGCAGCTTGGCGTCAGGGTCATGGATCGCTGAAGCTTTCTTT. The encoded protein is CASSLASGSWIAEAFF.

This clonotype turned up a few times. This chain links TRBV20-1 with TRBJ1-3; TRBD1 matches at 11 bases. Unmatched junction bases numbered 7, after V lost 2 bases and J lost 10 bases. In germline, CDR1 is DFQATT, CDR2 SNEGSKA (reference sequence). The CDR3 runs 14 residues. CDR3 nucleotide sequence: TGCAGTGCTAGAATCCCGGGACAGGGGGGAACCATATATTTT. Protein product: CSARIPGQGGTIYF.

The table lists this clonotype with a few counts. The chain carries TRBV9 and TRBJ2-2; D possibly corresponds to TRBD2 (5 bases). The germline gives CDR1 SGDLS, CDR2 YYNGEE. There are 15 residues in the CDR3. The V and J ends lost 1 base and 4 bases respectively, with 11 bases between them. CDR3 residues: CASSVYEGRTGELFF. CDR3 DNA sequence: TGTGCCAGCAGCGTATATGAGGGCCGCACCGGGGAGCTGTTTTTT.

This clonotype appeared many times. V gene TRBV11-3 combines with J gene TRBJ2-7; D is ambiguous. The germline V gene has CDR1 SGHNT and CDR2 YENEEA. V shed 0 bases and J shed 5 bases, with 11 bases lying between them. The CDR3 consists of 14 residues. The DNA of the CDR3 is TGTGCCAGCAGCTTAGATACCATCAGCGACGAGCAGTACTTC. Its translation: CASSLDTISDEQYF. The complete variable domain, with remaining parts taken from reference TRBV11-3 and TRBJ2-7, reads EAGVVQSPRYKIIEKKQPVAFWCNPISGHNTLYWYLQNLGQGPELLIRYENEEAVDDSQLPKDRFSAERLKGVDSTLKIQPAELGDSAVYLCASSLDTISDEQYFGPGTRLTVT.

This clonotype was observed many times. The chain uses TRBV28 and TRBJ1-1, with 7 bases identical to TRBD1. This CDR3 comprises 14 residues. The V segment lost 6 bases and the J segment 1 base; nucleotides outside the gene matches: 5. Germline CDR1 MDHEN, CDR2 SYDVKM. CDR3 bases: TGTGCCAGCAGGACCCCAGGGGGGAACACTGAAGCTTTCTTT. This gives the protein CASRTPGGNTEAFF.

Ten or more counts support this clonotype. The chain couples TRBV6-1 to TRBJ1-1; D is undetermined. Per the germline V gene, CDR1 is MNHNS and CDR2 is SASEGT. V dropped 7 bases and J dropped 9 bases, with 15 bases sitting between them. This CDR3 has 12 amino acids. The CDR3 DNA reads as TGTGCCAGCATCGACCTTACCACAAAAGCTTTCTTT. It is translated as CASIDLTTKAFF.

The table lists this clonotype with many counts. This CDR3 is CASSQDGTGVVAKNIQYF. The CDR3 coding sequence is TGCGCCAGCAGCCAAGATGGGACAGGGGTGGTAGCCAAAAACATTCAGTACTTC. The chain recombines TRBV4-1 with TRBJ2-4; 10 positions match TRBD1. This CDR3 spans 18 amino acids. The V segment lost 0 bases and the J segment 0 bases; nucleotides outside the gene matches: 5. Germline V gene data show CDR1 as MGHRA and CDR2 as YSYEKL.

The table lists this clonotype with many counts. V gene TRBV5-6 combines with J gene TRBJ1-2; D remains ambiguous. CDR1 is SGHDT and CDR2 is YYEEEE in the germline V gene. The CDR3 contains 12 residues. V dropped 5 bases and J dropped 7 bases, with 12 bases sitting between them. The CDR3 region is CASSRREIGYTF. DNA of the CDR3: TGTGCCAGCAGTCGAAGGGAGATTGGCTACACCTTC.

V and J are TRBV27 and TRBJ1-1; 7 bases are shared with TRBD1. Germline V gene sequence: CDR1 MNHEY, CDR2 SMNVEV (reference sequence). After removal of 2 bases from V and 3 bases from J, the junction contained 9 bases not matched to a gene. This CDR3 comprises 16 residues. CDR3 sequence reads: CASSLMAGGRDTEAFF. The CDR3 coding sequence is TGTGCCAGCAGTTTAATGGCAGGGGGTAGGGACACTGAAGCTTTCTTT.

This clonotype was seen at least ten times. The rearrangement uses TRBV29-1 and TRBJ1-1, with a weak D call TRBD1 (5 bases). The CDR3 extends over 12 amino acids. Germline CDR1 SQVTM, CDR2 ANQGSEA. Trimming took off 3 bases at V and 5 bases at J, with 10 bases between the two ends. CDR3 nucleotide sequence: TGCAGCGTTGATTGGGGGGGTACTGAAGCTTTCTTT. It yields the protein CSVDWGGTEAFF.

This clonotype was counted at least ten times. The rearrangement joins TRBV7-9 to TRBJ1-1; D is undetermined. The CDR3 is made up of 15 amino acids. V lost 4 bases and J lost 1, with 13 bases in between. Germline lookup yields CDR1 SEHNR and CDR2 FQNEAQ (reference sequence). Written as DNA, the CDR3 is TGTGCCAGCAGCTCCTCGGTGGGCCAGAACACTGAAGCTTTCTTT. This translates into CASSSSVGQNTEAFF.

Ten or more counts support this clonotype. The V call is TRBV27, the J call TRBJ1-1; D remains ambiguous. Deletions cut 1 base from V and 3 bases from J, with 12 bases between. Germline CDR1 is MNHEY and CDR2 is SMNVEV (reference sequence). This CDR3 has 15 amino acids. DNA for the CDR3: TGTGCCAGCAGTTTATATCGGGGAGGGTACACTGAAGCTTTCTTT. Its protein is CASSLYRGGYTEAFF.

This clonotype was seen ten or more times. The J gene is TRBJ2-1, the V gene TRBV5-1; a possible D gene is TRBD2 (5 bases). There are 15 residues in the CDR3. Germline V gene sequence: CDR1 SGHRS, CDR2 YFSETQ. The V end lost 3 bases, the J end lost 0 bases, and 10 bases lay between the germline ends. DNA for the CDR3: TGCGCCAGCAGCTCGGGAACAGCCTCCTACAATGAGCAGTTCTTC. As protein: CASSSGTASYNEQFF.

This clonotype was counted at least ten times. This chain joins TRBV5-1 and TRBJ1-1; no clear D. Trimming took off 3 bases at V and 2 bases at J, with 11 bases between the two ends. Germline-derived CDR1 and CDR2 are SGHRS and YFSETQ. This CDR3 is 14 amino acids long. DNA of the CDR3: TGCGCCAGCAGCTCCCGGGAGAAAAACACTGAAGCTTTCTTT. As protein: CASSSREKNTEAFF.

This clonotype was counted at least ten times. The chain links TRBV15 to TRBJ2-6; D remains ambiguous. The CDR3 runs 15 residues. V dropped 0 bases and J dropped 5 bases, with 8 bases sitting between them. The V gene's germline CDR1 is LNHNV and CDR2 YYDKDF (reference sequence). The CDR3 nucleotides read TGTGCCACCAGCAGAGATTTACCCAGGGCCAACGTCCTGACTTTC. As protein: CATSRDLPRANVLTF.